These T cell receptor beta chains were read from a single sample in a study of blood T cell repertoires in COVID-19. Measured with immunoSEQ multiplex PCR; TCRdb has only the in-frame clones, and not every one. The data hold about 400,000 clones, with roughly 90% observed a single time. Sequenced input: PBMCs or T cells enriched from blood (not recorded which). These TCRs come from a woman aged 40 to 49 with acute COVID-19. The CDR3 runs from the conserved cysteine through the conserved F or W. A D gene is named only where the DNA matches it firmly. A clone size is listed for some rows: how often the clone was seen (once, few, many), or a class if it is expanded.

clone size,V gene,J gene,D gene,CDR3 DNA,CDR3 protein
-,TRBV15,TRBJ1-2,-,TGTGCCACCAGCAGACGAACAGGGTTTGAGGGCTACACCTTC,CATSRRTGFEGYTF
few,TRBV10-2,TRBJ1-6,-,TGCGCCAGCACAAAACGGCTCCACTTT,CASTKRLHF
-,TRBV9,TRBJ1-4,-,TGTGCCAGCAGCGTTAATAGTGGCTTGAGGGAAGAAAAACTGTTTTTT,CASSVNSGLREEKLFF
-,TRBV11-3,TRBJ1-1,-,TGTGCCAGCAGCTTAGACGGGGGGAGAACTGAAGCTTTCTTT,CASSLDGGRTEAFF
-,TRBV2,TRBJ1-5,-,TGTGCCAGCAATAGGGACAACAATCAGCCCCAGCATTTT,CASNRDNNQPQHF
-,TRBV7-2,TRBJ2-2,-,TGTGCCAGCAGCAGGCCTCAGGGCGGGGAGCTGTTTTTT,CASSRPQGGELFF
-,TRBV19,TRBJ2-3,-,TGTGCCAGTAGGCTAGCACCGAGCACAGATACGCAGTATTTT,CASRLAPSTDTQYF
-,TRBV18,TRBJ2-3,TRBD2,TGTGCCAGCTCACCCACTGGACTAGCGCAGGGAGATACGCAGTATTTT,CASSPTGLAQGDTQYF
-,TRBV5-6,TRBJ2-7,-,TGTGCCAGCAGCTTGGGAACAGGTTCGGGCTCCTACGAGCAGTACTTC,CASSLGTGSGSYEQYF
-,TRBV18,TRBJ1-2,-,TGTGCCAGCTCGCCACCTCGGGGAGGCTACACCTTC,CASSPPRGGYTF
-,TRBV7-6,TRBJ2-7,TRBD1,TGTGCCAGCAGCTTAGTCGTGTCGGCAGGGGGCAGGGAGCAGTACTTC,CASSLVVSAGGREQYF
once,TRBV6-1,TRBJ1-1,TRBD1,TGTGCCAGCAGTGAAGCAGGGGGCCACACTGAAGCTTTCTTT,CASSEAGGHTEAFF
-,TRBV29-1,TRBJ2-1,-,TGCAGCGTTGAAGGCAGGACAAGAGACAATGAGCAGTTCTTC,CSVEGRTRDNEQFF
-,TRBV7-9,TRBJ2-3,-,TGTGCCACTCTCCTTATCGGGGGGCAGACAGATACGCAGTATTTT,CATLLIGGQTDTQYF
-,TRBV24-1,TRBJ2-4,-,TGTGCCACCAGTGATGACCCTTGGGGCAGGGGGGTAGCCAAAAACATTCAGTACTTC,CATSDDPWGRGVAKNIQYF
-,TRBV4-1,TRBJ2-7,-,TGCGCCAGCAGCCATCCGGGACACGGATCCTACGAGCAGTACTTC,CASSHPGHGSYEQYF
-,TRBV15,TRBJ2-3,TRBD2,TGTGCCACCAGACCCCGTAGCGGGGGGGCTTATACGCAGTATTTT,CATRPRSGGAYTQYF
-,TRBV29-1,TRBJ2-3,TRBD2,TGCAGCGTTATAATAGCGGGGGACGAAGGTTGGACAGATACGCAGTATTTT,CSVIIAGDEGWTDTQYF
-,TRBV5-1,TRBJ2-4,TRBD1,TGCGCCAGCAGCTTGGCCATGGGACAGGGAATCGGGCTAGCCAAAAACATTCAGTACTTC,CASSLAMGQGIGLAKNIQYF
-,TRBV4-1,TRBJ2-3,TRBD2,TGCGCCAGCAGCCAAGATTTAGCGGGGGGGAGCGCAGATACGCAGTATTTT,CASSQDLAGGSADTQYF
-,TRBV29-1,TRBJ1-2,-,TGCAGCGTTGAAGATCCGGGGTTCGGCTACACCTTC,CSVEDPGFGYTF
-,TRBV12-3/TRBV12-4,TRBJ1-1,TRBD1,TGTGCCAGCAGCGGGACAGGGAAGACTGAAGCTTTCTTT,CASSGTGKTEAFF
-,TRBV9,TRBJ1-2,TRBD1,TGTGCCAGCAGCGTCGGGCAGGGGGAATTCGGAGGCTACACCTTC,CASSVGQGEFGGYTF
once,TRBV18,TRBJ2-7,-,TGTGCCAGCTCACCCAGTTATTACGAGCAGTACTTC,CASSPSYYEQYF
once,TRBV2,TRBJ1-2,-,TGTGCCAGCGCCCGAGGAGGCTACACCTTC,CASARGGYTF
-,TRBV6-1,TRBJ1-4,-,TGTGCCAGCAGTGAAGAACAGCTTTTTGAAAAACTGTTTTTT,CASSEEQLFEKLFF
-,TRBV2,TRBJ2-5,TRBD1,TGTGCCAGCAGCCCGAGGGACAGGGAACAGACCCAGTACTTC,CASSPRDREQTQYF
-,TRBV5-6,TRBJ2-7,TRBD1,TGTGCCAGCAGCCGGGGACAGGGGGTTTTTGGCGAGCAGTACTTC,CASSRGQGVFGEQYF
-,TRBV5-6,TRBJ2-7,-,TGTGCCAGCAGCTTATGGGGCCTCTACGAGCAGTACTTC,CASSLWGLYEQYF
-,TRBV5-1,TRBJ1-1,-,TGCGCCAGCAGCTTGGGTCAGGCGCTCATGAACACTGAAGCTTTCTTT,CASSLGQALMNTEAFF
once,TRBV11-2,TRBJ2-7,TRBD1,TGTGCCAGCAGCCTCGGGACAGGAGGAGAGCAGTACTTC,CASSLGTGGEQYF
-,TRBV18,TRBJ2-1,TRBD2,TGTGCCAGCTCACGAGAAGTAGCGGGACTAGCAACCTACAATGAGCAGTTCTTC,CASSREVAGLATYNEQFF
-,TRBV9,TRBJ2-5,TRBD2,TGTGCCAGCAGCGTAAGCGGGGGGTATCAAGAGACCCAGTACTTC,CASSVSGGYQETQYF
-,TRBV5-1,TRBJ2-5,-,TGCGCCAGCAGCACGGGGGACAGCCAAGAGACCCAGTACTTC,CASSTGDSQETQYF
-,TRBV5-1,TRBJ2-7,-,TGCGCCAGCAGCTTGACAGGGTTATACGAGCAGTACTTC,CASSLTGLYEQYF
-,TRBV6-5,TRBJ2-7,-,TGTGCCAGCAGTCCCCTGGGGAGCTCCTACGAGCAGTACTTC,CASSPLGSSYEQYF
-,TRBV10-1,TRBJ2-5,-,TGCGCCAGCAGTGAGTCGTCTGGGGGGATCGAGACCCAGTACTTC,CASSESSGGIETQYF
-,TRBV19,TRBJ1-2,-,TGTGCCAGTAGCCCGGGACATGGATCCAACTATGGCTACACCTTC,CASSPGHGSNYGYTF
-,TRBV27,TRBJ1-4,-,TGTGCCAGCAGCCGACAGCGGGGCGAAAAACTGTTTTTT,CASSRQRGEKLFF
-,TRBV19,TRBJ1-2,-,TGTGCCAGTAGTCCGGGGGACTATGGCTACACCTTC,CASSPGDYGYTF
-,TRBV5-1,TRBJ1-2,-,TGCGCCAGCAGGACGGACTCTAACTATGGCTACACCTTC,CASRTDSNYGYTF